This TCR beta chain was documented in a study of T cells in Graves' hyperthyroidism and ophthalmopathy. Diagnoses rested on clinical symptoms, serum thyroxine and TRAb, thyroid ultrasound and orbital computed tomography. This clonotype was observed a handful of times. Its antigen is not known. The V gene's germline CDR1 is MNHEY and CDR2 SVGAGI. The CDR3 is 14 amino acids. The junction had 5 bases not matched to a gene; V was cut back by 2 bases and J by 8 bases. From RNA transcripts, TCR beta CDR3 regions were amplified. HTBI primers were employed in a first-round RT-PCR of the TCR CDR3. TCRdb processed the multiplex PCR reads anew with MiXCR; each CDR3 protein has one entry. This table has about 300,000 distinct CDR3 sequences, roughly 17% appearing once. Regarding the study as a whole: A model of 13 V-J features distinguished ophthalmopathy from stable hyperthyroidism.

The sequenced sample was blood. The chain is built from TRBV6-5 and TRBJ2-1, with 8 nucleotides matching TRBD1. This receptor was identified in a man aged 30 to 39 with Graves' hyperthyroidism. CDR3 region: CASSYGRGRHEQFF. The CDR3 DNA is TGTGCCAGCAGTTACGGCAGGGGGCGTCATGAGCAGTTCTTC.